The T cell receptor beta chain described here comes from a study of T cells in Graves' hyperthyroidism and ophthalmopathy. The sample holds a few counts of this clonotype. As yet, its antigen is unknown. Patients with uncontrolled infections, other autoimmune diseases, pregnancy or lactation were excluded. General study findings and limits: A 13 V-J signature model discriminated ophthalmopathy versus stable hyperthyroidism.

CDR3 size: 14 residues. Germline V gene sequence: CDR1 MGHDK, CDR2 SYGVNS. The V end was cut by 1 base, the J end by 7 bases, with 11 bases between. Template material for amplifying TCR beta CDR3 regions consisted of RNA transcripts. The primer set for the first-round RT-PCR of the TCR CDR3 was HTBI. A single record per CDR3 protein comes from TCRdb applying MiXCR to the multiplex PCR reads. The table has around 660,000 distinct CDR3 sequences, over 40% seen once. The material sequenced was peripheral blood or thyroid tissue (not recorded which). The chain carries TRBV25-1 and TRBJ1-5; D possibly corresponds to TRBD1 (6 bases). The TCR originated in an adult man with Graves' disease, either hyperthyroidism or ophthalmopathy (not recorded which). In DNA form, the CDR3 reads TGTGCCAGCAGTGAATTGGGGGGGCTACAGCCCCAGCATTTT. Its translation is CASSELGGLQPQHF.